What follows are 16 T cell receptor beta chains derived from one specimen sequenced in a study of identical twins. TCRdb passed the 5' RACE reads through MiXCR, listing each CDR3 protein once. Of just under 550,000 distinct CDR3 sequences in the sample, roughly 15% were seen once. These same records also appear under a second study, on yellow fever vaccine responses in identical twins.

The sequenced sample consisted of CD4+ T cells sorted from blood. These TCRs come from a woman aged 18-30 years in good health.

The chain uses TRBV6-1 and TRBJ1-5; D gene uncertain. The CDR3 covers 15 residues. Germline CDR1 MNHNS, CDR2 SASEGT. The V gene lost 5 bases and the J gene lost 3 bases, with 14 bases spanning the gap. CDR3: CASSRSGWDNQPQHF. CDR3 DNA: TGTGCCAGCAGTCGGTCGGGCTGGGACAATCAGCCCCAGCATTTT.

V gene TRBV5-5 combines with J gene TRBJ2-2, with 12 bases matching TRBD1. Germline V lookup: CDR1 SGHKS, CDR2 YYEKEE (reference sequence). V lost 3 bases to trimming and J lost 2 bases; unmatched junction nucleotides: 2. The CDR3 totals 16 residues. The CDR3 is CASSWGQGANTGELFF. The CDR3 DNA is TGTGCCAGCAGCTGGGGACAGGGGGCTAACACCGGGGAGCTGTTTTTT.

The J gene is TRBJ1-2, the V gene TRBV12-3 or TRBV12-4; 8 bases agree with TRBD1. The CDR3 has 16 amino acids. With 0 bases clipped from V and 4 bases from J, the junction kept 7 bases outside the gene matches. The CDR3 DNA is TGTGCCAGCAGTTTAGCATACAGGGGGAATAGCTATGGCTACACCTTC. This gives the protein CASSLAYRGNSYGYTF.

The chain has TRBV20-1 and TRBJ2-7, with 7 bases aligning to TRBD2. Trimming at V came to 0 bases and at J to 0 bases, leaving 8 bases not matched to a gene. There are 16 residues in the CDR3. The germline gives CDR1 DFQATT, CDR2 SNEGSKA (reference sequence). The CDR3 is CSAREPIASGSYEQYF. DNA for the CDR3: TGCAGTGCTAGAGAACCCATAGCTAGCGGCTCCTACGAGCAGTACTTC.

There are a few counts of this clonotype. The J gene is TRBJ1-2, the V gene TRBV29-1; D possibly corresponds to TRBD1 (5 bases). V was pared by 6 bases and J by 2 bases, with 10 bases between. The CDR3 runs 12 residues. The germline V gene has CDR1 SQVTM and CDR2 ANQGSEA. CDR3: CSVLQANYGYTF. DNA of the CDR3: TGCAGCGTCCTACAGGCCAACTATGGCTACACCTTC.

This clonotype was seen more than once but under ten times. This sequence joins TRBV20-1 and TRBJ2-7; TRBD2 agrees at 10 bases. Germline V gives CDR1 DFQATT, CDR2 SNEGSKA (reference sequence). The CDR3 runs 15 residues. V lost 3 bases and J lost 2; bases outside the gene matches: 7. The CDR3 here is CSASDPSGSTYEQYF. The CDR3 DNA reads as TGCAGTGCTAGCGATCCTAGCGGGAGTACCTACGAGCAGTACTTC.

The chain carries TRBV28 and TRBJ1-1; D gene ambiguous. This CDR3 has 11 residues. The germline CDR1 and CDR2 sequences are MDHEN and SYDVKM. V was clipped by 10 bases and J by 1 base, with 7 bases between them. For the CDR3, the DNA is TGTGCCATACTGGGGAACACTGAAGCTTTCTTT. Its protein is CAILGNTEAFF.

This clonotype was recorded a few times. The chain joins TRBV6-4 to TRBJ1-1; no clear D gene. The ends were cut back, 5 bases at V and 3 bases at J, with 22 bases in the middle. CDR1 is MRHNA and CDR2 is SNTAGT in the germline V gene. CDR3 length equals 17 residues. CDR3 nucleotide sequence: TGTGCCAGCAGTCCCATATTTGACCTGGGAGGAGACACTGAAGCTTTCTTT. Amino acids: CASSPIFDLGGDTEAFF.

This chain connects TRBV20-1 to TRBJ2-7, with D perhaps TRBD2 (5 bases). V lost 5 bases and J lost 3, with 17 bases in between. Germline V gene sequence: CDR1 DFQATT, CDR2 SNEGSKA (reference sequence). The CDR3 length is 14 residues. CDR3 sequence (DNA): TGCAGTGCTGGTGGGGAGACTACCCTCTACGAGCAGTACGTC. This codes for CSAGGETTLYEQYV.

The V call is TRBV18, the J call TRBJ2-5; TRBD2 agrees at 7 bases. CDR1 is KGHSH, CDR2 LQKENI, per germline. J lost 5 bases, V lost 2 bases, and 14 bases had no gene match. This CDR3 is built from 17 residues. CDR3 amino acids: CASSPSGRGTTRETQYF. CDR3 nucleotides: TGTGCCAGCTCACCAAGTGGTCGCGGGACTACCCGGGAGACCCAGTACTTC.

The sample holds many counts of this clonotype. This chain uses TRBV5-1 with TRBJ2-5; 7 bases map to TRBD2. CDR3 length: 17 residues. V dropped 2 bases and J dropped 2; count of bases not matched to a gene: 12. Germline CDR1 SGHRS, CDR2 YFSETQ. In nucleotides, the CDR3 is TGCGCCAGCAGCTTCGTCCCTGGCGGGGGACCTCAAGAGACCCAGTACTTC. This gives the protein CASSFVPGGGPQETQYF.

A few counts support this clonotype. The J gene is TRBJ2-3, the V gene TRBV5-4; D unresolved. V lost 4 bases, J lost 0 bases, and 9 bases lay in between. The CDR3 is made up of 14 amino acids. Germline values: CDR1 SGHNT, CDR2 YYREEE (reference sequence). CDR3 DNA: TGTGCCAGCAGCCCCCCGCGGAGCACAGATACGCAGTATTTT. This sequence encodes CASSPPRSTDTQYF.

The J gene is TRBJ2-1, the V gene TRBV11-2; a weak D match, TRBD2 (7 bases). This CDR3 has 18 residues. V shed 5 bases and J shed 4 bases, with 24 bases lying between them. CDR1 SGHAT and CDR2 FQNNGV come from the germline V gene. The CDR3 DNA reads TGTGCCAGCAGCCCGCTGGGGGATTTAGGGGGGGAATACAATGAGCAGTTCTTC. This codes for CASSPLGDLGGEYNEQFF.

The chain carries TRBV20-1 and TRBJ1-5, with 9 bases aligning to TRBD1. The trim removed 4 bases at V and 2 bases at J, leaving 12 bases unmatched. Germline CDR1 is DFQATT and CDR2 is SNEGSKA (reference sequence). The CDR3 has 17 amino acids. CDR3 in DNA: TGCAGTGCTATCAGTTGGGACAGGGAAGAACGCAATCAGCCCCAGCATTTT. It yields the protein CSAISWDREERNQPQHF.

This clonotype showed up just a few times. This chain links TRBV6-5 with TRBJ2-3; no definite D call. Trimming shortened V by 0 bases and J by 0 bases, and 13 bases separated the two germline ends. The germline CDR1 and CDR2 sequences are MNHEY and SVGAGI. The CDR3 is 17 amino acids. DNA of the CDR3: TGTGCCAGCAGTTACTCGATGGGGATTGCTAGCACAGATACGCAGTATTTT. Its translation: CASSYSMGIASTDTQYF.

The CDR3 DNA sequence: TGTGCCAGCAGTCGACCGGGCATGAACACTGAAGCTTTCTTT. This sequence encodes CASSRPGMNTEAFF. V is TRBV6-1 and J is TRBJ1-1; D is unresolved. V was trimmed by 5 bases and J by 0 bases, leaving 10 bases between them. Germline CDR1 is MNHNS and CDR2 is SASEGT. This CDR3 comprises 14 residues.